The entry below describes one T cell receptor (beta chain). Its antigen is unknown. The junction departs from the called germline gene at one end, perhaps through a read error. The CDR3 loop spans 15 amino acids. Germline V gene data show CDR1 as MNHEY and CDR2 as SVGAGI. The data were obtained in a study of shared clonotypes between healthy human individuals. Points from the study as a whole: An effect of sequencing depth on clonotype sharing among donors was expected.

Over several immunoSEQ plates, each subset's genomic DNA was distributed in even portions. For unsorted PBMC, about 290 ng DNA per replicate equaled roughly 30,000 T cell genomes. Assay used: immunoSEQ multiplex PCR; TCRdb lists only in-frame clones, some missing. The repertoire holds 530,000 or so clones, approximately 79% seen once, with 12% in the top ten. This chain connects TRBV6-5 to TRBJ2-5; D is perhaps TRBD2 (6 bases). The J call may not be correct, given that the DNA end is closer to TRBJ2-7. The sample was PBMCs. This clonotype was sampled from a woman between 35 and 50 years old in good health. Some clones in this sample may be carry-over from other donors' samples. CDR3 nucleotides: TGTGCCAGCAGTAACTCCCATTACGGGAGCTACGAGCAGTACTTC. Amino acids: CASSNSHYGSYEQYF.